The T cell receptor beta chain described here comes from a study of T cell changes during pregnancy in multiple sclerosis. Only one count was recorded for this clone. The repertoire was sequenced with immunoSEQ multiplex PCR; TCRdb's copy has only in-frame clones and lacks some. The repertoire holds over 25,000 clones, 85% to 90% seen once, with about 7.3% in the top ten. The receptor was isolated from a female donor with multiple sclerosis, enrolled in a pregnancy study. The sample consisted of CD8+ T cells from peripheral blood mononuclear cells, taken before pregnancy.

CDR3 amino acids: CASSLGAGTANQPQHF. The CDR3 DNA is TGTGCCAGCAGCTTAGGGGCTGGGACAGCTAATCAGCCCCAGCATTTT. V and J are TRBV7-2 and TRBJ1-5; 7 bases line up with TRBD1. The CDR3 has 16 amino acids. Germline CDR1 reads SGHTA; CDR2 reads FQGNSA. With V trimmed by 1 base and J by 4 bases, 7 bases remained unmatched.